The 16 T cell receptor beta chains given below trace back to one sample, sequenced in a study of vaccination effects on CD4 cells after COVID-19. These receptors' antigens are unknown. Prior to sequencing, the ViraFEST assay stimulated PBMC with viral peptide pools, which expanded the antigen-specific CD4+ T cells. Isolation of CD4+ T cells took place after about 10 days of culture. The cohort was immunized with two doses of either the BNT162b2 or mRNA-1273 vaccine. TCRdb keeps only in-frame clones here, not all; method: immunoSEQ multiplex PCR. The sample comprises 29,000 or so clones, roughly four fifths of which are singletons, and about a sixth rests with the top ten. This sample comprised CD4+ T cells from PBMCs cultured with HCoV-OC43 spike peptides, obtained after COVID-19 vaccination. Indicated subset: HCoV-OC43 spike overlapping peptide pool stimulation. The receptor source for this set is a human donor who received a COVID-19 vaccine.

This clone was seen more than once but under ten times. The CDR3 spells CASGQGIGTEAFF. The CDR3 nucleotides read TGCGCCAGCGGCCAGGGTATTGGCACTGAAGCTTTCTTT. The chain carries TRBV5-1 and TRBJ1-1; the D gene is possibly TRBD1 (5 bases). Per the germline V gene, CDR1 is SGHRS and CDR2 is YFSETQ. The CDR3 has 13 amino acids. The germline V and J ends were trimmed by 7 bases and 4 bases, with 14 bases remaining between them.

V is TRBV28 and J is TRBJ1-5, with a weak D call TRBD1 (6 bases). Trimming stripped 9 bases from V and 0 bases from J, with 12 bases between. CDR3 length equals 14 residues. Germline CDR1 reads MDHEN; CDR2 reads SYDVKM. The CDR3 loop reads CASTGSPSNQPQHF. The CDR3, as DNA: TGTGCCAGTACAGGGTCCCCTAGCAATCAGCCCCAGCATTTT. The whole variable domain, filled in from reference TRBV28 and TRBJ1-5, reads DVKVTQSSRYLVKRTGEKVFLECVQDMDHENMFWYRQDPGLGLRLIYFSYDVKMKEKGDIPEGYSVSREKKERFSLILESASTNQTSMYLCASTGSPSNQPQHFGDGTRLSIL.

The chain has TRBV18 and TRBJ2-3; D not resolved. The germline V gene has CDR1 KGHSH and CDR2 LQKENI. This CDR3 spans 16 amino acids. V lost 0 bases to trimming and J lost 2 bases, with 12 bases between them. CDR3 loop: CASSPPEGIPTDTQYF. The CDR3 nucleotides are TGTGCCAGCTCACCACCGGAAGGGATTCCCACAGATACGCAGTATTTT.

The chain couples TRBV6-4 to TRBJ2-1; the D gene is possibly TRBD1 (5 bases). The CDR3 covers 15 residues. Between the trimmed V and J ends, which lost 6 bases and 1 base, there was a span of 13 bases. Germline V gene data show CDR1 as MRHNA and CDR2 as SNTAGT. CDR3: CASSPQGRSYNEQFF. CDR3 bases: TGTGCCAGCAGCCCCCAGGGTAGGTCCTACAATGAGCAGTTCTTC.

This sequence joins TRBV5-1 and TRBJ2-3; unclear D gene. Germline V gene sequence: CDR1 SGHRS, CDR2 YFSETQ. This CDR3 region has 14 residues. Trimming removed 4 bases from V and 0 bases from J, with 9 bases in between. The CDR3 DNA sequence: TGCGCCAGCAGCCTCCTAACTAGCACAGATACGCAGTATTTT. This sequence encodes CASSLLTSTDTQYF.

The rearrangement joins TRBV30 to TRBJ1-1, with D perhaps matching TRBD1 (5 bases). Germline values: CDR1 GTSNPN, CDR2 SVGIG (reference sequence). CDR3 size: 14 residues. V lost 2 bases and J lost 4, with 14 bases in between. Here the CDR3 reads CAWSRGGESTEAFF. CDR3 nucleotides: TGTGCCTGGAGTCGGGGGGGGGAGAGCACTGAAGCTTTCTTT.

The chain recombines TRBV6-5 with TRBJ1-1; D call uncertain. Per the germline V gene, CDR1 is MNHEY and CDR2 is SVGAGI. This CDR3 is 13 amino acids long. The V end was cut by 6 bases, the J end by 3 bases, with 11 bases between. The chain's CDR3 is CASREGLDTEAFF. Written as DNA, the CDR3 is TGTGCCAGCAGGGAGGGATTGGACACTGAAGCTTTCTTT.

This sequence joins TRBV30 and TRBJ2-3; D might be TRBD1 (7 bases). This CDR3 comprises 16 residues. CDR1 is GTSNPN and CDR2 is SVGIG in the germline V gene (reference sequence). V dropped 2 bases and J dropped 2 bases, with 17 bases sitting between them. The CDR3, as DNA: TGTGCCTGGAGTTTAGTAGGAGGGGGCAACACAGATACGCAGTATTTT. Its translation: CAWSLVGGGNTDTQYF.

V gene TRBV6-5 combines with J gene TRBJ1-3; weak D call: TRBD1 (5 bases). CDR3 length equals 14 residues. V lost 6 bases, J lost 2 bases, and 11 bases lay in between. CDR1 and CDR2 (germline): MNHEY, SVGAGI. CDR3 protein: CASRFQGTGNTIYF. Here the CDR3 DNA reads TGTGCCAGCAGATTCCAGGGAACTGGAAACACCATATATTTT.

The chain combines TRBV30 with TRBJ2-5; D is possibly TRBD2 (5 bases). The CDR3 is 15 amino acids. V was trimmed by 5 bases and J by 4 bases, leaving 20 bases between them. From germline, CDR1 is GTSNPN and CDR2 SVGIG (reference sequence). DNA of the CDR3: TGTGCCTGGTTGAGGGCGGCTTTTCCCGTAGAGACCCAGTACTTC. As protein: CAWLRAAFPVETQYF.

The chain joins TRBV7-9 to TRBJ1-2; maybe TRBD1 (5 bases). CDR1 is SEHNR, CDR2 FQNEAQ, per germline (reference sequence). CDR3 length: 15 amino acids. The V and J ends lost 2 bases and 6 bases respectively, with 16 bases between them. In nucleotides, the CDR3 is TGTGCCAGCAGCTTAATAAGAAGGGGAGGCGATGGCTACACCTTC. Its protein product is CASSLIRRGGDGYTF.

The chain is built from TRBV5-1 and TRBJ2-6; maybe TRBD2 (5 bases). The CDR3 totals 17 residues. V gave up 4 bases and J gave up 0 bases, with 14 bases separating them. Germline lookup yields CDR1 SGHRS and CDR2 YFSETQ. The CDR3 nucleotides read TGCGCCAGCAGCCCCGGGCCACTAGTCTCTGGGGCCAACGTCCTGACTTTC. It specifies CASSPGPLVSGANVLTF.

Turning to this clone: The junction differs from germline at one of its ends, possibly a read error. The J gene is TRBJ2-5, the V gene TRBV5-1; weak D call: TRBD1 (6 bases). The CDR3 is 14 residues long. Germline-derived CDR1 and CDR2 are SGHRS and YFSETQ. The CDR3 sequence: CASSLTGNQGTQYF. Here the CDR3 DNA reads TGCGCCAGCAGCCTTACAGGGAACCAAGGGACCCAGTACTTC.

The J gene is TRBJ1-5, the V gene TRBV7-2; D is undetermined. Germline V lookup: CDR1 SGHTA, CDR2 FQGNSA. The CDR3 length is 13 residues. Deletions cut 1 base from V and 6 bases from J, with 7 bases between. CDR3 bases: TGTGCCAGCAGCTTAGAGGTTCTTCAGCCCCAGCATTTT. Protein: CASSLEVLQPQHF.

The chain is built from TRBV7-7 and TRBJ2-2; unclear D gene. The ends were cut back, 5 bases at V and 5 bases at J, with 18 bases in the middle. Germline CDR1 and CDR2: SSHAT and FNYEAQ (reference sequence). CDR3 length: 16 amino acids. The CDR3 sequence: CASSPGRVIGTGELFF. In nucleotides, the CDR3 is TGTGCCAGCAGCCCCGGCCGGGTGATAGGGACCGGGGAGCTGTTTTTT.

This CDR3 reads CASSTKGRGGNTIYF. CDR3 sequence (DNA): TGTGCCAGCAGTACGAAGGGACGGGGTGGAAACACCATATATTTT. The J gene is TRBJ1-3, the V gene TRBV27; TRBD1 is a possible D gene (5 bases). This CDR3 is built from 15 residues. The germline V gene has CDR1 MNHEY and CDR2 SMNVEV (reference sequence). Trimming removed 5 bases from V and 3 bases from J, with 14 bases in between.